The entry below describes one T cell receptor (beta chain). Antigen: not known. The data are from a study of blood T cells in healthy people across ages. Overall study: Template-switching capture recovered about one barcoded beta molecule per two T cells. Study-wide results and caveats: Estimated diversity, derived from one million T cells, was regarded as an underestimate.

The total RNA that was extracted per sample amounted to at least 6 micrograms. Sample-barcoded 5' priming and a J-beta primer mix drove a second PCR of about 6 to 12 cycles. TCRdb used MiXCR to reprocess the 5' RACE reads, holding one entry per CDR3 protein. This sample has around 1,000,000 distinct CDR3 sequences, with about 23% found just once. Trimming took off 3 bases at V and 5 bases at J, with 23 bases between the two ends. The length of the CDR3 is 17 residues. Germline V gene sequence: CDR1 SGHRS, CDR2 YFSETQ. The data also belong to a second study, concerning T cells of mothers and their children.

The V call is TRBV5-1, the J call TRBJ1-2, with D perhaps TRBD1 (6 bases). The TCR was taken from a girl aged 2 to 9 in good health. Sequencing used blood. The CDR3 DNA reads TGCGCCAGCAGCTCGAAACACCCACAGGGAATTCGGTATGGCTACACCTTC. This encodes CASSSKHPQGIRYGYTF.